These 8 T cell receptor beta chains came from one sample sequenced in a study of T-cell reconstitution after alpha-beta-depleted transplantation in children. Library preparation (for TCRbeta) was performed with unique molecular identifiers. In TCRdb, the PCR reads were re-called with MiXCR into one record per CDR3 protein. The repertoire holds 780,000 or so distinct CDR3 sequences, with 16% as singletons. The sample here was PBMCs, mostly from graft donor cells, taken 360 days after TCRalphabeta/CD19-depleted stem cell transplant. The receptors here all came from a male patient younger than 18 who had a stem cell transplant for acute lymphoblastic leukemia, so the T cells may come from the graft donor.

The table lists this clonotype with many counts. This rearrangement joins TRBV9 to TRBJ2-1; D gene ambiguous. The CDR3 runs to 14 residues. Germline lookup yields CDR1 SGDLS and CDR2 YYNGEE. The V gene lost 0 bases and the J gene lost 6 bases, with 10 bases spanning the gap. CDR3 sequence: CASSVEALINEQFF. The CDR3, as DNA: TGTGCCAGCAGCGTAGAGGCGCTGATCAATGAGCAGTTCTTC.

This clonotype turned up a few times. The rearrangement uses TRBV10-2 and TRBJ2-7; D gene unclear. The V end was cut by 2 bases, the J end by 9 bases, with 11 bases between. This CDR3 is built from 12 residues. Germline V gene sequence: CDR1 WSHSY, CDR2 SAAADI. The CDR3 nucleotides read TGCGCCAGCAGTGAGCCCTCCTCTACGCAGTACTTC. Translating it yields CASSEPSSTQYF.

The chain recombines TRBV2 with TRBJ1-3, with 8 bases that match TRBD1. The germline gives CDR1 SNHLY, CDR2 FYNNEI. The CDR3 length is 14 residues. V shed 1 base and J 4 bases; nucleotides not matched to a gene: 0. DNA of the CDR3: TGTGCCAGCAGTGAAGGACAGGGGGGAAACACCATATATTTT. It encodes CASSEGQGGNTIYF.

The CDR3 spells CASSQDRTASGANVLTF. The CDR3 bases are TGTGCCAGCAGCCAAGATAGAACAGCCTCTGGGGCCAACGTCCTGACTTTC. V gene TRBV4-2 combines with J gene TRBJ2-6; D remains unclear. The CDR3 is 17 amino acids. Germline CDR1 reads LGHNA; CDR2 reads YNFKEQ. Trimming shortened V by 0 bases and J by 0 bases, and 9 bases separated the two germline ends.

The chain is built from TRBV5-1 and TRBJ2-2; 8 bases agree with TRBD1. This CDR3 has 15 amino acids. V lost 6 bases to trimming and J lost 5 bases; unmatched junction nucleotides: 9. Germline assignment: CDR1 SGHRS and CDR2 YFSETQ. CDR3 DNA: TGCGCCAGCATCCAAACAGGGGGATATACCGGGGAGCTGTTTTTT. Protein: CASIQTGGYTGELFF.

V is TRBV5-5 and J is TRBJ2-1; 11 bases map to TRBD2. J gave up 8 bases and V 0 bases, and 4 bases lay outside the gene matches. The germline gives CDR1 SGHKS, CDR2 YYEKEE (reference sequence). The CDR3 covers 15 residues. The CDR3 region has the DNA TGTGCCAGCAGCTTGGTTAGCGGGAGGGCCGATGAGCAGTTCTTC. This sequence encodes CASSLVSGRADEQFF.

This sequence joins TRBV9 and TRBJ2-3, with TRBD2 matching 7 bases. In germline, CDR1 is SGDLS, CDR2 YYNGEE. This CDR3 has 13 amino acids. With V trimmed by 6 bases and J by 5 bases, 6 bases remained unmatched. The CDR3 DNA follows: TGTGCCAGCAAACGGGAGGAGGGAGATACGCAGTATTTT. It translates to CASKREEGDTQYF.

Only a few counts were recorded for this clonotype. V gene TRBV24-1 combines with J gene TRBJ2-4; the D gene is possibly TRBD1 (5 bases). Germline loops: CDR1 KGHDR, CDR2 SFDVKD. V lost 5 bases and J 5 bases, leaving 9 bases between the germline ends. The CDR3 totals 13 residues. CDR3 region: CATSARAENIQYF. Written as DNA, the CDR3 is TGTGCCACCAGTGCCAGGGCGGAAAACATTCAGTACTTC.